This T cell receptor beta chain was recovered during a study of blood T cell repertoires in COVID-19. For the study at large: Samples representing acute and convalescent COVID-19 were sourced from the United States, Italy and Spain. The analysed material was cDNA or gDNA that came from T cells, B-cell-depleted T cells, or PBMCs.

The V gene's germline CDR1 is SGHRS and CDR2 YFSETQ. This CDR3 contains 14 residues. V shed 4 bases and J 8 bases; nucleotides not matched to a gene: 7. In the original processing: Researchers report that nucleated cell counts were estimated from reference gene primer amplification. Assay used: immunoSEQ multiplex PCR; TCRdb lists only in-frame clones, some missing. V and J calls and clone size are given by that table; D and trimming were obtained from the DNA. The repertoire holds 8,500 to 14,000 clones, about 90% seen once, with roughly 9.7% in the top ten. Sequenced material: peripheral blood. This receptor was taken from a human donor in a cohort sampled during active COVID-19. This chain joins TRBV5-1 and TRBJ1-4, with 8 bases that match TRBD1. The CDR3 loop is CASSPTGAREKLFF. CDR3 in DNA: TGCGCCAGCAGCCCGACAGGGGCTAGAGAAAAACTGTTTTTT.